This T cell receptor beta chain derives from a study of Ad26.COV2.S vaccination and SARS-CoV-2 variants (dated by TCRdb to the early 2020s). For context, the study as a whole: Vaccine-arm donors were drawn from COV1001, a multicentre, randomized, double-blind, placebo-controlled phase I-IIa trial of Ad26.COV2.S in healthy adults. Sequencing of the TCRbeta repertoire served to evaluate the specificity and breadth of SARS-CoV-2-reactive T cell receptors following Ad26.COV2.S vaccination. Trial participants were randomized into five groups of five: low-dose or high-dose Ad26.COV2.S given once or twice, or placebo on both occasions. Blinding of investigators to trial group allocation was maintained during experiments and outcome assessment. Dosing of Ad26.COV2.S was intramuscular, at either 5x10^10 or 1x10^11 viral particles, delivered as one shot or as two shots spaced 56 days apart. A total of roughly 32 samples were included in the TCR-sequenced set, comprising 19 Ad26.COV2.S vaccine recipients, 5 placebo recipients and 8 SARS-CoV-2 convalescent individuals.

Overall study results and their limits: According to the authors, total T cell responses may have been underestimated by the TCR breadth and depth analyses. The study lacked the statistical power to compare responses across vaccine doses or regimens. After vaccination, spike-specific CD8+ and CD4+ T cell responses were reported to show substantial breadth. Spike-specific TCR breadth was higher in Ad26.COV2.S recipients than in placebo recipients (P = 0.0014). Vaccine and placebo recipients had similar non-spike TCR breadth, a finding consistent with the vaccine containing only spike.

This clone was recorded a few times. This receptor's antigen is unknown. Base qualities are not provided; no much larger clone lies one nucleotide away. According to the study, the label for this sample's treatment or condition signals: approximately 18 received Ad26.COV2.S at low or high dose, single or two shots; a few received placebo; per-sample allocation not given. For vaccine and placebo recipients, repertoires were sequenced using samples collected on day 63 after the first injection. Cohort 1b enrolled around 24 adults aged 18-55 years at a single site in Boston, USA, between 29 July and 7 August 2020. Ad26.COV2.S was a replication-incompetent adenovirus type 26 vector that expressed a prefusion-stabilized SARS-CoV-2 spike protein derived from the original Wuhan strain. TCRbeta CDR3 regions were sequenced with the immunoSEQ Assay. After extraction, genomic DNA underwent amplification by bias-controlled multiplex PCR, followed by high-throughput sequencing. The study's processing was this. To quantify the absolute abundance of every unique TCRbeta CDR3 region, sequences were collapsed and filtered. Usable DNA was measured by amplifying reference genes present in all nucleated cells, and TCRbeta template counts were normalized to that usable DNA to estimate T cell fraction. Repertoire TCRs were annotated as SARS-CoV-2-specific by exact matching of V gene, CDR3 amino acid sequence and J gene to a known reactive TCR set. The reference SARS-CoV-2 TCR set came from MIRA and was filtered for enrichment in COVID-19-positive ImmuneCODE repertoires, removing public or cross-reactive TCRs. Based on the MIRA antigens, annotated TCRs were further analysed at the level of specific ORF or position within ORF. Breadth was defined as the number of annotated unique rearrangements divided by the total number of unique productive rearrangements, and depth was defined as the summed frequency of the annotated unique rearrangements. Group comparisons of TCR breadth used two-sided Wilcoxon rank-sum tests. TCRdb holds this immuneACCESS table with in-frame rearrangements only. Some clones are missing; in checked studies, unresolved V genes explain under half, and the rest has no known cause. V and J calls and clone size are given by that table; D and trimming were obtained from the DNA. The sample yields under 250,000 clones; around 88% were counted once. The top ten clones comprise 2.5% to 3.5% of the sample.

The sequence came from a person between 18 and 59 years old who received the Ad26.COV2.S COVID-19 vaccine or a placebo. The specimen comprised peripheral blood, sampled in a trial of Ad26.COV2.S vaccine versus placebo.

Here is the DNA: TGTGCCTGGAAACTTGAGAGGTACACTGAAGCTTTCTTT. It codes for CAWKLERYTEAFF. The rearranged segments are TRBV30 and TRBJ1-1; the D segment cannot be called with confidence. V and J are truncated by 4 bases and 3 bases respectively, leaving an intervening sequence of 12 bases. The CDR1 and CDR2 encoded by the germline V gene (reference sequence) are GTSNPN and SVGIG. Spanning cysteine to phenylalanine, the CDR3 consists of 13 amino acids. Only the CDR3 DNA is retained, 39 bases long and in frame from the first base.